The T cell receptor beta chain under discussion was sequenced for a study of identical twins (dated by TCRdb to about 2016). With regard to the full study: To test whether fetal clonotypes persist, this study deep-sequenced TCR alpha and beta repertoires from monozygotic twins, from unrelated adults of various ages, and from cord blood. To rule out contamination, the twin experiments were replicated at different times with different library preparation protocols.

Every donor was a healthy Caucasian. The paper as a whole reports these results and caveats: Recombination models systematically underestimated out-of-frame TCR alpha sharing in monozygotic twins but agreed with sharing between unrelated individuals. Because the same donors could not be followed over many years, conclusions were based on cross-sectional statistical analysis. Zero-insertion analyses could be partly confounded by invariant T cells such as MAIT and iNKT, although diverse VJ usage argued against such confounding for most clonotypes. In beta out-of-frame sequences, excess twin sharing was weaker, because having fewer shared sequences lowered the signal-to-noise ratio. Abundant cord blood beta clonotypes carried fewer insertions; young adult naive repertoires showed a weaker similar trend, while memory repertoires showed none. Compared with coincidental sharing between unrelated individuals, out-of-frame TCR alpha sequences shared between twins showed an excess of sequences with low generation probability.

Library method: 5' RACE. These reads were obtained on an Illumina HiSeq 2000. A universal primer binding site was added through template switching, and the final cDNA carried a unique molecular identifier so that TCR cDNA molecules could be counted accurately. Specific primers in the conserved constant-segment region were used to synthesize first-strand cDNA for TCR alpha and beta chains. To control for contamination, every cDNA library carried two barcodes: a SMART-Mk sample barcode plus Illumina barcodes. TruSeq adapter sequences along with Illumina sample barcodes were introduced in two successive PCR steps. The TCR alpha and beta cDNA libraries were sequenced on the Illumina HiSeq platform using custom primers. The authors processed their data as follows. Unique molecular identifiers were extracted from raw reads with MiGEC, and CDR3 positions were determined with MiXCR. For each individual, recombination models were inferred using an EM algorithm with the repgenHMM and IGoR tools. Shared clonotype analysis was performed with the tcR package in R, normalizing sharing by the product of cloneset sizes. To study raw recombination free of thymic and clonal selection effects, out-of-frame nonproductive sequences were analyzed. TCRdb trimmed public reads at Q25 via fastp, called clones via MiXCR and kept in-frame beta chains. Rows are unified per CDR3 protein, each entry keeping the most common DNA and genes. In this record, the V and J calls reflect TCRdb's handling and not the investigators' own analysis. This sample gives 1.5 million to 2 million distinct CDR3 sequences in total; around a third of them show up just once. The biggest ten clones account for around 0.3% of the sample.

For CDR1 and CDR2, the germline V gene (reference sequence) lists DFQATT and SNEGSKA. From the cysteine through the phenylalanine, the CDR3 covers 14 amino acids. Only the CDR3 portion is preserved as DNA: 42 bases, with reading frame beginning at the first base. Trimming removed 4 bases from V and 1 base from J, leaving 13 bases between the germline ends. With regard to this clonotype: Which antigen it targets is not known. Per-base quality was not reported, and no clone a single base away is much larger than it.

The TCR was taken from a newborn girl in good health. The sequence is built from TRBV20-1 and TRBJ1-1; TRBD1 might be the D gene, on 6 matching bases. The sequencing input was cord blood. Read as DNA, the sequence is TGCAGTGCTAAAGACAGGTCCCCGAACACTGAAGCTTTCTTT. It encodes CSAKDRSPNTEAFF.